The source of this T cell receptor beta chain is a study of blood T cells in healthy people across ages. Using a J-beta primer mix together with a sample-barcoded 5' primer, a second PCR was run for about 6 to 11 cycles. TCRdb fed the 5' RACE reads into MiXCR, producing one record per CDR3 protein. The data contain more than 750,000 distinct CDR3 sequences, under 35% of them singletons. The length of the CDR3 is 15 residues. The V and J ends lost 4 bases and 1 base respectively, with 14 bases between them. CDR1 and CDR2 (germline): SGHRS, YFSETQ. Another study also made use of these data, one on T cells of mothers and their children. That work states: Unrelated pairs and related pairs have their TCR recombination output shaped similarly by thymic selection.

The chain links TRBV5-1 to TRBJ1-1; no clear D gene. The specimen was blood. The source is a woman aged 40 to 50 in good health. CDR3 residues: CASSPEGDRNTEAFF. CDR3 sequence (DNA): TGCGCCAGCAGCCCAGAAGGTGATCGGAACACTGAAGCTTTCTTT. The complete variable domain, with remaining parts taken from reference TRBV5-1 and TRBJ1-1, reads KAGVTQTPRYLIKTRGQQVTLSCSPISGHRSVSWYQQTPGQGLQFLFEYFSETQRNKGNFPGRFSGRQFSNSRSEMNVSTLELGDSALYLCASSPEGDRNTEAFFGQGTRLTVV.